The 9 T cell receptor beta chains given below trace back to one sample, sequenced in a study of Graves' ophthalmopathy and Graves' hyperthyroidism. Scientists amplified the TCR beta CDR3 regions from RNA transcripts. The first-round RT-PCR employed HTBI primers together with the Qiagen OneStep RT-PCR kit. A multiplex PCR was then performed as the second round. Each CDR3 protein is one row after TCRdb ran MiXCR on the multiplex PCR reads. The sample holds approximately 330,000 distinct CDR3 sequences, about 17% seen once. Sample: peripheral blood. Receptor source: an adult man with Graves' ophthalmopathy.

This clonotype occurred many times. V gene TRBV11-2 combines with J gene TRBJ2-5; D is possibly TRBD1 or TRBD2 (5 bases each). Germline-derived CDR1 and CDR2 are SGHAT and FQNNGV. The CDR3 sequence is 13 residues long. Trimming left V 5 bases short and J 5 bases short, with 12 bases between. The CDR3 DNA is TGTGCCAGCAGCAAGGGGACGGGTGAGACCCAGTACTTC. Protein sequence: CASSKGTGETQYF.

In its sample, this clonotype was seen a few times. The chain employs TRBV2 and TRBJ2-7; no firm D call. The CDR3 spans 15 residues. Trimming removed 4 bases from V and 0 bases from J, with 13 bases in between. Germline loops: CDR1 SNHLY, CDR2 FYNNEI. CDR3 in DNA: TGTGCCAGCAGTGCAGCAGGTATTAGCTCCTACGAGCAGTACTTC. The encoded protein is CASSAAGISSYEQYF.

J is TRBJ2-7 and V is TRBV9, with 7 bases fitting TRBD2. From germline, CDR1 is SGDLS and CDR2 YYNGEE. The junction had 5 bases not matched to a gene; V was cut back by 0 bases and J by 2 bases. The length of the CDR3 is 15 residues. The DNA of the CDR3 is TGTGCCAGCAGCGTAGGTCCCCGGGGGGCCTACGAGCAGTACTTC. It encodes CASSVGPRGAYEQYF.

This clonotype was seen at least ten times. The rearrangement uses TRBV3-1 and TRBJ2-5; 10 bases are a match to TRBD2. Germline V gene lookup returns CDR1 LGHDT and CDR2 YNNKEL (reference sequence). Trimming removed 4 bases from V and 4 bases from J; junction bases left unmatched: 9. This CDR3 has 16 amino acids. CDR3 protein: CASSPHVAGGPETQYF. CDR3 DNA sequence: TGTGCCAGCAGCCCCCATGTAGCGGGGGGCCCAGAGACCCAGTACTTC.

This chain links TRBV7-8 with TRBJ2-5; D ambiguous. This CDR3 has 14 residues. CDR1 SGHVS and CDR2 FQNEAQ come from the germline V gene. Trimming shortened V by 2 bases and J by 5 bases, and 12 bases separated the two germline ends. CDR3 bases: TGTGCCAGCAGCTTAAAAGAAGGGTCTGAGACCCAGTACTTC. Its protein is CASSLKEGSETQYF.

This clonotype was counted at least ten times. CDR3 amino acids: CASSLLAGVGTDTQYF. As DNA, the CDR3 is TGTGCCAGCAGCCTCCTAGCGGGAGTCGGAACAGATACGCAGTATTTT. The genes are TRBV2 and TRBJ2-3, with 10 bases that match TRBD2. The ends lost 6 bases at V and 3 bases at J; junction bases unmatched: 9. Germline V CDR1 and CDR2: SNHLY, FYNNEI. This CDR3 has 16 residues.

This clonotype was seen many times. The chain carries TRBV6-2 or TRBV6-3 and TRBJ2-5, with D unclear. Germline V gives CDR1 MNHEY, CDR2 SVGEGT. Deletions cut 5 bases from V and 5 bases from J, with 9 bases between. CDR3 length equals 12 residues. The CDR3 reads CASSHVVETQYF. The CDR3 DNA follows: TGTGCCAGCAGTCACGTAGTGGAGACCCAGTACTTC.

At least ten counts were recorded for this clonotype. V and J are TRBV6-2 or TRBV6-3 and TRBJ2-6, with a tentative D call TRBD2 (5 bases). V shed 2 bases and J shed 0 bases, with 5 bases lying between them. The CDR3 loop spans 15 amino acids. Germline assignment: CDR1 MNHEY and CDR2 SVGEGT. CDR3 residues: CASSYSGSGANVLTF. In DNA form, the CDR3 reads TGTGCCAGCAGTTACAGCGGCTCTGGGGCCAACGTCCTGACTTTC.

This clonotype was observed at least ten times. This chain joins TRBV7-9 and TRBJ1-2; a possible D gene is TRBD1 (5 bases). The germline V and J ends were trimmed by 4 bases and 2 bases, with 14 bases remaining between them. The germline CDR1 and CDR2 sequences are SEHNR and FQNEAQ (reference sequence). The CDR3 sequence is 15 residues long. The CDR3 loop reads CASSSRDLQNYGYTF. Written as DNA, the CDR3 is TGTGCCAGCAGCTCGCGGGACCTACAAAACTATGGCTACACCTTC.